Following are 6 T cell receptor beta chains from one sample sequenced in a study of T cell responses to AZD1222 COVID-19 vaccine. Produced via immunoSEQ multiplex PCR; TCRdb's table is partial and in-frame only. The sample yields tens of thousands of clones, more than 75% seen once. The sample here was peripheral blood, taken 28 days after the second AZD1222 dose. These receptors were taken from an adult who received the AZD1222 COVID-19 vaccine.

V is TRBV18 and J is TRBJ2-1, with D unresolved. V was shortened by 0 bases and J by 4 bases, with 10 bases between the two germline ends. Germline values: CDR1 KGHSH, CDR2 LQKENI. The CDR3 spans 15 residues. The CDR3 DNA is TGTGCCAGCTCACCACCGGGGAAACCATACAATGAGCAGTTCTTC. Its protein is CASSPPGKPYNEQFF.

This clone was found a few times. The V call is TRBV5-1, the J call TRBJ1-1; a weak D match, TRBD1 (5 bases). Trimming cost V 0 bases and J 3 bases, with 6 bases left between them. Germline assignment: CDR1 SGHRS and CDR2 YFSETQ. This CDR3 contains 13 residues. The DNA of the CDR3 is TGCGCCAGCAGCTTGGTGGGGGACACTGAAGCTTTCTTT. The encoded protein is CASSLVGDTEAFF.

This clone is a singleton in its sample. This chain links TRBV6-5 with TRBJ1-5; D may be TRBD1 (5 bases). The V gene's germline CDR1 is MNHEY and CDR2 SVGAGI. V was shortened by 9 bases and J by 3 bases, with 15 bases between the two germline ends. This CDR3 is built from 14 residues. The CDR3 DNA reads as TGTGCCAGTCGGCAGGGAGGGGTCAATCAGCCCCAGCATTTT. Its translation is CASRQGGVNQPQHF.

This clone was counted only a few times. This chain connects TRBV27 to TRBJ2-7, with D unclear. The CDR3 length is 12 residues. V was trimmed by 8 bases and J by 2 bases, leaving 10 bases between them. CDR1 and CDR2 (germline): MNHEY, SMNVEV (reference sequence). The CDR3 loop is CASSGDTYEQYF. The CDR3, as DNA: TGTGCCAGCTCAGGCGATACCTACGAGCAGTACTTC.

The V call is TRBV10-2, the J call TRBJ1-3; D is unclear. The ends were cut back, 7 bases at V and 0 bases at J, with 7 bases in the middle. This CDR3 spans 13 amino acids. CDR1 and CDR2 from the germline V gene are WSHSY and SAAADI. The CDR3 is CASTPFSGNTIYF. The CDR3, as DNA: TGCGCCAGCACTCCCTTCTCTGGAAACACCATATATTTT.

By share, this clone counts as medium-sized (0.01 to 0.1%). The chain is built from TRBV11-1 and TRBJ2-7; 11 positions agree with TRBD1. Unmatched junction bases numbered 6, after V lost 4 bases and J lost 4 bases. CDR1 and CDR2 from the germline V gene are SGHAT and FQDESV (reference sequence). There are 15 residues in the CDR3. The CDR3 is CASSSPDRGPYEQYF. The CDR3 coding sequence is TGTGCCAGCAGCTCCCCGGACAGGGGGCCTTACGAGCAGTACTTC.